The source of this T cell receptor (beta chain) is a study of monozygotic twins with inflammatory bowel disease. UMIs that included a 6-nucleotide sample barcode were added by template switching, which took place during cDNA synthesis. TCRdb reprocessed the 5' RACE reads, keeping one entry per CDR3 protein, no DNA. This sample lists about 160,000 distinct CDR3 sequences; its ten largest clones have over 2.5%. This CDR3 is built from 13 residues. CDR1 is MNHNS, CDR2 SASEGT, per germline. The chain is built from TRBV6-1 and TRBJ1-4; TCRdb designates TRBD1, a call that cannot be tested without DNA. The origin of this receptor is a human donor with ulcerative colitis or Crohn's disease, or a healthy co-twin of an affected twin (not recorded which). Sequences were obtained from blood. CDR3 residues: CASSKRGDTANHF.